These 5 T cell receptor beta chains originate from one sample sequenced in a study of blood T cell repertoires in COVID-19. Libraries were prepared by immunoSEQ multiplex PCR; TCRdb keeps only in-frame clonotypes and omits some of them. This table holds some 42,000 clones, over 80% found once. The sequencing sample was made of peripheral blood. Receptor source: a man aged 45-60 years with active COVID-19.

The J gene is TRBJ2-7, the V gene TRBV6-4; TRBD2 matches 12 bases. Germline V gene data show CDR1 as MRHNA and CDR2 as SNTAGT. There are 14 residues in the CDR3. V dropped 0 bases and J dropped 6; count of bases not matched to a gene: 0. The CDR3 DNA reads as TGTGCCAGCAGTGACTCGACTAGCGGGAGCGAGCAGTACTTC. It yields the protein CASSDSTSGSEQYF.

The CDR3 DNA follows: TGTGCCAGCTCACCAATACAGGGGCCCTCGAACTATGGCTACACCTTC. This translates into CASSPIQGPSNYGYTF. The chain recombines TRBV18 with TRBJ1-2; 7 nucleotides agree with TRBD1. Germline trimming cut 2 bases from V and 2 bases from J; bases unmatched to any gene: 8. In germline, CDR1 is KGHSH, CDR2 LQKENI. The CDR3 totals 16 residues. The whole variable domain, filled in from reference TRBV18 and TRBJ1-2, reads NAGVMQNPRHLVRRRGQEARLRCSPMKGHSHVYWYRQLPEEGLKFMVYLQKENIIDESGMPKERFSAEFPKEGPSILRIQQVVRGDSAAYFCASSPIQGPSNYGYTFGSGTRLTVV.

The genes are TRBV5-8 and TRBJ1-1; 10 bases match TRBD1. V lost 1 base and J lost 5; bases outside the gene matches: 5. The CDR3 has 15 residues. Germline values: CDR1 SGHTS, CDR2 YDEGEE. CDR3 sequence (DNA): TGTGCCAGCAGCTTGTACAGGACAGGGGGTACTGAAGCTTTCTTT. Encoded protein: CASSLYRTGGTEAFF.

The gene calls are TRBV11-2 and TRBJ1-2; possible D gene TRBD1, 5 bases. CDR3 length equals 15 residues. Germline values: CDR1 SGHAT, CDR2 FQNNGV. The V end was cut by 4 bases, the J end by 4 bases, with 16 bases between. CDR3 sequence (DNA): TGTGCCAGCAGCTCCAACCTCAGGGATGTCTATGGCTACACCTTC. It translates to CASSSNLRDVYGYTF.

The chain recombines TRBV7-3 with TRBJ2-2; D possibly corresponds to TRBD1 (5 bases). CDR1 and CDR2 (germline): SGHTA, FQGTGA. Between the trimmed V and J ends, which lost 8 bases and 3 bases, there was a span of 7 bases. This CDR3 contains 12 residues. The CDR3 region is CASAGYTGELFF. The CDR3 DNA follows: TGTGCCAGCGCAGGGTACACCGGGGAGCTGTTTTTT.